This TCR beta chain is drawn from a study of cytomegalovirus exposure and HLA in healthy donors. Study in general: A preliminary data release comprised 80 million to 95 million unique TCRs obtained from HLA-typed donors. General study findings and limits: Of the V segments, some could not be distinguished, including TRBV6-2 and TRBV6-3, and were excluded. Available immune exposure information covered CMV serostatus only. Researchers reported in a later analysis that common viral pathogens appeared linked to several top clusters.

Both 60 Vbeta primers and 13 Jbeta primers went into the PCR. Clones were sequenced by immunoSEQ multiplex PCR, and TCRdb holds only the in-frame ones, with some missing. The repertoire has roughly 200,000 clones, almost 70% of them found once; the top ten carry less than 3%. On this clone: The antigen is unknown.

This CDR3 is 14 amino acids long. The clonotype originates from a man aged 40-49 years in good health and CMV-seropositive. The material sequenced was PBMCs. The genes are TRBV21-1 and TRBJ1-1; no check of the table's D call, TRBD1, against the DNA was made. TRBV21-1 is an annotated pseudogene. The CDR3 sequence: CASTSEQGGPEAFF. DNA of the CDR3: TGTGCCAGCACCTCTGAACAGGGTGGGCCTGAAGCTTTCTTT.